This TCR beta chain is drawn from a study of blood T cell repertoires in COVID-19. Study as a whole: The United States, Italy and Spain provided the acute and convalescent COVID-19 samples. From T cells, B-cell-depleted T cells, or PBMCs came the material, which was cDNA or gDNA.

CDR1 is LNHDA, CDR2 SQIVND, per germline (reference sequence). The CDR3 is 13 residues long. J gave up 5 bases and V 6 bases, and 5 bases lay outside the gene matches. Only a few counts were recorded for this clone. In the same sample, other DNA sequences code for this CDR3. Using immunoSEQ multiplex PCR, the repertoire was profiled, and TCRdb retains in-frame clones only, with some absent. The data hold roughly 200,000 clones, with roughly 85% observed a single time. Specimen: peripheral blood. The gene calls are TRBV19 and TRBJ1-1; 8 nucleotides match TRBD1. This receptor was obtained from a woman aged 80 or over with acute or convalescent COVID-19. The CDR3: CASSLQGDTEAFF. CDR3 nucleotide sequence: TGTGCCAGTAGCCTACAGGGGGATACTGAAGCTTTCTTT.